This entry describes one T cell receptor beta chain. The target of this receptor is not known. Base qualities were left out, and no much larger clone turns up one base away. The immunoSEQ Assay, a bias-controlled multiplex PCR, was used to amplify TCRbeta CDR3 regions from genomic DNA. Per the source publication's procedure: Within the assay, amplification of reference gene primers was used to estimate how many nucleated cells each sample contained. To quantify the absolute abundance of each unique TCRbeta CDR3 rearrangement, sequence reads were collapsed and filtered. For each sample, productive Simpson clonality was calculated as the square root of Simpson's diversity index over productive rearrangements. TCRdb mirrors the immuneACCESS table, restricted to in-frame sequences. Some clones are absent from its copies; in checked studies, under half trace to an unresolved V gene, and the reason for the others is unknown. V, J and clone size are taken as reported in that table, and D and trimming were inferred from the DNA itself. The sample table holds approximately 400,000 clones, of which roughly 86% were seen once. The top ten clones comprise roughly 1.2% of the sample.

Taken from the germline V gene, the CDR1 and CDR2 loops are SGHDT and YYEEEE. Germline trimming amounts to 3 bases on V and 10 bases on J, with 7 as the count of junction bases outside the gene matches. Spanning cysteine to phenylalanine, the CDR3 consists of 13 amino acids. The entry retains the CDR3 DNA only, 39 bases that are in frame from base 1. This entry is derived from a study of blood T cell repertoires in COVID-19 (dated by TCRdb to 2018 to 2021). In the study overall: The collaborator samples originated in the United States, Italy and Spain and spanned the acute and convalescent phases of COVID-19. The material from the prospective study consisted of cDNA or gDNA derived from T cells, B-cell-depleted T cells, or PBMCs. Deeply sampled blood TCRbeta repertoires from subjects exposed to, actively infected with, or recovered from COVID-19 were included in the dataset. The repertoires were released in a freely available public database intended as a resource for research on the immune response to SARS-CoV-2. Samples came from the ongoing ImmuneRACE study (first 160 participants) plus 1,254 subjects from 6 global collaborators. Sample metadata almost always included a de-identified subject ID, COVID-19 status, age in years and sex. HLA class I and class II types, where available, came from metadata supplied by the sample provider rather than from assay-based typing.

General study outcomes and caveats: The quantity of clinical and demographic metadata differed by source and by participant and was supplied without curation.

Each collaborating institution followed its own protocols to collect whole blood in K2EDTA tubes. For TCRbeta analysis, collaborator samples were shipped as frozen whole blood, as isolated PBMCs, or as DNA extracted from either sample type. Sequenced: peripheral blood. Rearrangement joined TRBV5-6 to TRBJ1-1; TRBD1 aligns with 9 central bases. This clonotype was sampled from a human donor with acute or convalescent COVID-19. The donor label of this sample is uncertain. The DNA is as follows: TGTGCCAGCAGCTGGACAGGGGCCACGGTAGCTTTCTTT. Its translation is CASSWTGATVAFF.